The source of this T cell receptor beta chain is a study of Ad26.COV2.S vaccination and SARS-CoV-2 variants. The length of the CDR3 is 14 residues. Germline values: CDR1 LNHNV, CDR2 YYDKDF (reference sequence). The V gene end was trimmed by 0 bases and the J gene end by 9 bases; junction bases not matched to a gene: 5. Profiled with immunoSEQ multiplex PCR; TCRdb holds only in-frame clones, not every one. The repertoire includes 300,000 to 450,000 clones, more than 75% of them detected once, and about 3.3% sits in the top ten. This clone was found once. Its specificity is unknown. Treatment noted: some 20 received Ad26.COV2.S at low or high dose, single or two shots; about 5 received placebo; per-sample allocation not given. Following the first vaccine or placebo injection, samples were taken on day 63. Broader study findings: Breadth measured for non-spike TCRs was similar across vaccine and placebo recipients.

The TCR originated in a person aged 18 to 65 who received the Ad26.COV2.S COVID-19 vaccine or a placebo. The source material was peripheral blood, sampled in a trial of Ad26.COV2.S vaccine versus placebo. The rearrangement joins TRBV15 to TRBJ2-1, with 7 bases that match TRBD1. CDR3 sequence (DNA): TGTGCCACCAGCAGAGATAGAGGGGGCCTTGAGCAGTTCTTC. Amino acids: CATSRDRGGLEQFF. Filled out from reference TRBV15 and TRBJ2-1, the complete variable domain reads DAMVIQNPRYQVTQFGKPVTLSCSQTLNHNVMYWYQQKSSQAPKLLFHYYDKDFNNEADTPDNFQSRRPNTSFCFLDIRSPGLGDTAMYLCATSRDRGGLEQFFGPGTRLTVL.